The source of this TCR beta chain is a study of blood T cells in healthy people across ages. Germline-derived CDR1 and CDR2 are DFQATT and SNEGSKA (reference sequence). The CDR3 has 15 residues. V was clipped by 3 bases and J by 4 bases, with 18 bases between them. A J-beta primer mix and a sample-barcoded 5' primer were used in a second PCR of roughly 6 to 11 cycles. MiXCR was run by TCRdb on the 5' RACE reads, yielding one entry per CDR3 protein. The table shows over a million distinct CDR3 sequences, with approximately 38% occurring only once. General study points: The study found more naive CD4+ cells and higher diversity in long-lived than aged donors.

Points on this clonotype: Its antigen remains unknown.

This chain links TRBV20-1 with TRBJ1-2, with D possibly being TRBD1 (5 bases). The sequence was obtained from a woman younger than 35 in good health. The source material was blood. The DNA for the CDR3 is TGCAGTGCTAGGGGGGAGGGGCTCGATTTCTATGGCTACACCTTC. Amino acids: CSARGEGLDFYGYTF.